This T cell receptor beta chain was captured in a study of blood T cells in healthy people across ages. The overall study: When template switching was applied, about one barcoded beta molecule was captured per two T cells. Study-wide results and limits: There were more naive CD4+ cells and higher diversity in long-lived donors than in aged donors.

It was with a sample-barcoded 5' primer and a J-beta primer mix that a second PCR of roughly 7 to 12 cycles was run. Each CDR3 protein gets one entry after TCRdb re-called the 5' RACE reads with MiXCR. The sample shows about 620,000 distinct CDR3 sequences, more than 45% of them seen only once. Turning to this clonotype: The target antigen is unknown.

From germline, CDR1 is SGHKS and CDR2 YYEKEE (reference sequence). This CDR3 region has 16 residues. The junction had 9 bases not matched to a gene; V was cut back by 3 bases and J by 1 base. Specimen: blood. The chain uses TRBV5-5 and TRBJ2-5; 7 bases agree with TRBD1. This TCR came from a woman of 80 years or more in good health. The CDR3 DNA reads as TGTGCCAGCAGCTCCTTTCATGACAGGGCCCAAGAGACCCAGTACTTC. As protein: CASSSFHDRAQETQYF.